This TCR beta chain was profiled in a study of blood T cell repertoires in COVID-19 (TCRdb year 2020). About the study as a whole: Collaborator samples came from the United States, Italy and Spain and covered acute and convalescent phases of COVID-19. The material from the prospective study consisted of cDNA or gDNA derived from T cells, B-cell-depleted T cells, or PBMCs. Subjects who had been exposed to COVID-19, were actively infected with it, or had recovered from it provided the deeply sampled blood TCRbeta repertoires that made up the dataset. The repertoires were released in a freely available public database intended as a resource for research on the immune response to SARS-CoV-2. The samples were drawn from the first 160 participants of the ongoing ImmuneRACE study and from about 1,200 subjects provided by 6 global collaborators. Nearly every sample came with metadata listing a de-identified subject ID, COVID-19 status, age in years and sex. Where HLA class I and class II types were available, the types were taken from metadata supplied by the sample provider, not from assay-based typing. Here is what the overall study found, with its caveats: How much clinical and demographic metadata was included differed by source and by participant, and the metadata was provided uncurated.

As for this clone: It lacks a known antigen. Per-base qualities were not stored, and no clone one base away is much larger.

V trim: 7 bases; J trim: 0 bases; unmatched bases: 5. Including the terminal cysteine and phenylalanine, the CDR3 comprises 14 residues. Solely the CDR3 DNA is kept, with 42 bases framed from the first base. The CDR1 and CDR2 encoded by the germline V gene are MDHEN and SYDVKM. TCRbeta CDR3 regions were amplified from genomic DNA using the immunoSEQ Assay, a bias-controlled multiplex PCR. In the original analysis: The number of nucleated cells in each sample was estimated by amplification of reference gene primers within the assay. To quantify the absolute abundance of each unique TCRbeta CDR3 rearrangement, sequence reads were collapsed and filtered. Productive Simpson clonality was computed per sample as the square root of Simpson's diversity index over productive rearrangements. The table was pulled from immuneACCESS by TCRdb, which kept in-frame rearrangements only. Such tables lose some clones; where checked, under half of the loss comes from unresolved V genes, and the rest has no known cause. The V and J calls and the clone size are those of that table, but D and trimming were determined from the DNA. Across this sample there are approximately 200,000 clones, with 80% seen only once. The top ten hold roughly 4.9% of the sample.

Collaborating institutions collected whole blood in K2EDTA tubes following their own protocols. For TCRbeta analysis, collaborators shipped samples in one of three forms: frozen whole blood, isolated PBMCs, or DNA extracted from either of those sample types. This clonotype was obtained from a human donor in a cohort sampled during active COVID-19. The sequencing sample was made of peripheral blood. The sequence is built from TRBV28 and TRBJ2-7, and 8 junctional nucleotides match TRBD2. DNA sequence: TGTGCCAGCACTGTAGCGGGGAGCTCCTACGAGCAGTACTTC. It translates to CASTVAGSSYEQYF.